This T cell receptor (beta chain) was documented in a study of T cells in women clearing cervical HPV infection (dated 2018 in TCRdb). Some background on the complete study: The cases were about two dozen women with histologically confirmed HPV16-related CIN3 or worse, and 2 of those women had invasive cancers. The controls were some 23 women whose single incident HPV16 infection cleared within 12 months with no development of precancer or cancer. Case blood was taken at the visit when the lesion was first identified, whereas control blood was taken when infection was no longer detected. For cases, a median interval of 149 days, with an interquartile range of about 90 to 210 days, was observed between lesion detection and blood sampling. Because only a few women had HLA typing data, the possibility that HLA type acted as a confounder could not be ruled out. An exploratory proof-of-principle case-control study, nested within the Guanacaste HPV Natural History Study in Costa Rica, was conducted to compare TCR repertoires across cervical HPV16 outcomes. Cases were matched to controls by age within five years and by the year the sample was collected. Cases had a median age of almost 35 years compared with 38 for controls, and baseline characteristics showed no significant differences between the groups. In the parent cohort, some 10,000 women aged 18 or older were enrolled in Guanacaste, Costa Rica, during about 1992 to 1994 and were followed for seven years. As quality controls, five blinded duplicates were added to each group, bringing the total to approximately 60 samples made up of some 50 participants and around 10 replicates.

Relative to germline, V is 3 bases shorter and J is 8 bases shorter, with 18 bases between their ends. CDR1 and CDR2 are read off the germline V gene (reference sequence) as DFQATT and SNEGSKA. The CDR3 runs 14 residues from the cysteine to the phenylalanine. The DNA covers only part of the CDR3, 33 bases in frame from base 1. Here is what the overall study found, with its caveats: TCR repertoire richness was significantly higher in CIN3+ cases than in controls across sequencing depths, while evenness did not differ. Random forest classifiers that combined richness and V gene abundances separated cases from controls with an estimated AUC of less than 0.85. Whether associations preceded infection or resulted from infection could not be shown with the cross-sectional design, and effector/memory subsets and HPV-specific T cells were not isolated. Because the number of T cells per sample was unknown, the richness differences could reflect varying T-cell content rather than repertoire biology. TRBV6-7 relative abundance was lower in cases than in controls (around 0.11% versus 0.16%; Bonferroni P = 0.0008).

TCR beta CDR3 regions were amplified by multiplex PCR from an average of roughly 1,200 ng genomic DNA per sample using the immunoSEQ assay. To correct primer bias, the assay used a complete synthetic TCR repertoire to set an amplification baseline. The amplicons were sequenced on the Illumina platform. In the source study's methods: Error correction of the sequences involved clustering with frequency ratios plus a modified nearest-neighbor algorithm, after which the sequences were analyzed in the immunoSEQ Analyzer using IMGT gene definitions. At each rarefaction depth, TCR richness and evenness were averaged across 20 rarefaction repeats, and any sample with fewer sequences than the depth was left out. Relative abundances of V, D and J genes were compared between groups using Wilcoxon rank sum tests, with FDR correction applied. An intraclass correlation of roughly 96% for TCR richness and an average of around 76% across 66 gene segments were obtained from the blinded duplicates. What TCRdb holds here is the immuneACCESS table cut down to in-frame rearrangements. Part of the clones is not present; checked against another copy, under half of the missing clones reflect an unresolved V gene, and the others are unexplained. V, J and clone size are those of that table, while D and trimming were read from the DNA. This sample's listing comprises 49,000 or so clones. The ten largest clones add up to less than 40% of the sample.

Every participant had a single incident cervical HPV16 infection, and prevalent HPV16 infections were excluded. Cervical HPV DNA was detected by MY09/MY11 PCR and genotyped by dot-blot hybridization. Around 15 mL of heparinized blood were centrifuged, and the buffy coat was split into aliquots, frozen at -30 degrees C, and then kept at -80 degrees C. Genomic DNA was extracted from buffy coat specimens using QIAGEN kits. On this clone: Its antigen has not been determined. The read is 3 residues too short to cover the CDR3 end, so that end is filled in from the germline J gene.

The sequence came from a woman aged 18-69 years with a cervical HPV16 infection that either progressed to CIN3+ or cleared (not recorded which). Sequencing was performed on blood buffy coat. Recombination connected TRBV20-1 to TRBJ2-3; a tentative D call is TRBD2 (5 bases match). The CDR3 loop reads CSASGSASLSTQYF. CDR3 bases read: TGCAGTGCTAGCGGTAGCGCCTCCCTCAGTACG.